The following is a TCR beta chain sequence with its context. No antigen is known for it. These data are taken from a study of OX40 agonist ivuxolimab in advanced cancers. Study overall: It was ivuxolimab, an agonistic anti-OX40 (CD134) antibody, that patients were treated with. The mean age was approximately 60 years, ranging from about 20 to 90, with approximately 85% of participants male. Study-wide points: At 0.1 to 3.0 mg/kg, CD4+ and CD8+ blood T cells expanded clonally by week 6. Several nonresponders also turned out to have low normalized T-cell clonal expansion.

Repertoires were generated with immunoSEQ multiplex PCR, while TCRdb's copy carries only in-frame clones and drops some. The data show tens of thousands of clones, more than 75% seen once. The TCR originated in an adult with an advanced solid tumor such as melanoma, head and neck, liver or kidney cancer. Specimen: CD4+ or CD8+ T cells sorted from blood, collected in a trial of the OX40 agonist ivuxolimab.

CDR3 nucleotides: TGTGCCAGCAGCCCTACGTCAAATCCCTACAATGAGCAGTTCTTC. Its protein product is CASSPTSNPYNEQFF. The chain links TRBV7-3 to TRBJ2-1, with D hard to call. The CDR3 runs 15 residues. With 5 bases removed from V and 2 bases from J, the gap between germline ends came to 13 bases. Germline CDR1 SGHTA, CDR2 FQGTGA.